One sample yielded the 16 T cell receptor beta chains listed below, sequenced in a study of cytomegalovirus exposure and HLA in healthy donors. In the PCR, 60 Vbeta and 13 Jbeta primers were used. TCRdb keeps only in-frame clones here, not all; method: immunoSEQ multiplex PCR. This listing includes 200,000 or so clones. Source material: PBMCs. The receptor set was obtained from a girl aged 2 to 10 in good health and CMV-seropositive.

V usage is TRBV29-1 and J usage is TRBJ2-5; 8 nucleotides agree with TRBD2. The J call is doubtful: the DNA matches TRBJ2-7 better. CDR1 is SQVTM and CDR2 is ANQGSEA in the germline V gene. The CDR3 has 14 amino acids. CDR3 nucleotides: TGCAGCGTTGGGGGTAGCGGGAACCTCTACGAGCAGTACTTC. It is translated as CSVGGSGNLYEQYF.

The rearrangement joins TRBV10-3 to TRBJ2-1; 7 bases map to TRBD2. Trimming removed 0 bases from V and 2 bases from J; junction bases left unmatched: 7. The CDR3 covers 17 residues. The germline gives CDR1 ENHRY, CDR2 SYGVKD. The CDR3 loop reads CAISESLAGRPYNEQFF. As DNA, the CDR3 is TGTGCCATCAGTGAGTCGCTAGCCGGGAGGCCCTACAATGAGCAGTTCTTC.

The J gene is TRBJ2-2, the V gene TRBV29-1; D is possibly TRBD2 (6 bases). The CDR3 runs to 13 residues. Trimming removed 5 bases from V and 4 bases from J, with 11 bases in between. Germline V gene data show CDR1 as SQVTM and CDR2 as ANQGSEA. The CDR3 coding sequence is TGCAGCGTTATAGCGGAACCCACCGGGGAGCTGTTTTTT. It specifies CSVIAEPTGELFF.

The CDR3: CASSHTGLGYTF. The CDR3 DNA is TGCGCCAGCAGCCATACAGGGTTGGGCTACACCTTC. The rearrangement uses TRBV5-1 and TRBJ1-2, with a weak D call TRBD1 (6 bases). CDR1 is SGHRS and CDR2 is YFSETQ in the germline V gene. CDR3 length: 12 amino acids. V was cut by 4 bases and J by 8 bases, with 12 bases left in between.

The chain employs TRBV28 and TRBJ2-2, with D possibly matching TRBD1 (6 bases). This CDR3 has 19 residues. Germline CDR1 is MDHEN and CDR2 is SYDVKM. Between the trimmed V and J ends, which lost 3 bases and 8 bases, there was a span of 28 bases. CDR3 in DNA: TGTGCCAGCAGTTTGTTATCGGGGACATTGGGGCATCTGTCGGGGGAGCTGTTTTTT. As protein: CASSLLSGTLGHLSGELFF.

The chain employs TRBV9 and TRBJ2-5, with TRBD1 matching over 7 bases. Looked up from germline, CDR1 is SGDLS and CDR2 is YYNGEE. This CDR3 has 19 residues. Trimming cost V 0 bases and J 5 bases; bases outside gene matches: 19. The CDR3 coding sequence is TGTGCCAGCAGCGTAGAAAGGTTGACAGGGAAGATGGAGCAGGAGACCCAGTACTTC. Translation gives CASSVERLTGKMEQETQYF. The full variable domain, completed using reference TRBV9 and TRBJ2-5, is DSGVTQTPKHLITATGQRVTLRCSPRSGDLSVYWYQQSLDQGLQFLIQYYNGEERAKGNILERFSAQQFPDLHSELNLSSLELGDSALYFCASSVERLTGKMEQETQYFGPGTRLLVL.

The rearrangement links TRBV28 to TRBJ1-2; 9 nucleotides agree with TRBD1. This CDR3 region has 14 residues. Per the germline V gene, CDR1 is MDHEN and CDR2 is SYDVKM. The V gene end was trimmed by 6 bases and the J gene end by 6 bases; junction bases not matched to a gene: 8. CDR3: CASRTPGTGHGYTF. In DNA form, the CDR3 reads TGTGCCAGCAGAACCCCCGGGACAGGGCATGGCTACACCTTC.

The rearrangement joins TRBV28 to TRBJ1-1; 7 nucleotides line up with TRBD1. This CDR3 contains 12 residues. The V gene's germline CDR1 is MDHEN and CDR2 SYDVKM. The V and J ends lost 3 bases and 11 bases, in that order; junction bases with no gene match: 6. In DNA form, the CDR3 reads TGTGCCAGCAGTTTTAGGGGGCTGGTTGCTTTCTTT. Amino acid sequence: CASSFRGLVAFF.

The chain uses TRBV7-2 and TRBJ1-5, with TRBD1 identical over 8 bases. The germline V gene encodes CDR1 SGHTA and CDR2 FQGNSA. V shed 0 bases and J 3 bases; nucleotides not matched to a gene: 4. This CDR3 region has 16 residues. As DNA, the CDR3 is TGTGCCAGCAGCTTAGCCGGGACAGGCTACAATCAGCCCCAGCATTTT. It encodes CASSLAGTGYNQPQHF.

The chain joins TRBV19 to TRBJ2-1; 9 bases line up with TRBD2. The CDR3 covers 15 residues. J was trimmed by 6 bases and V by 4 bases; bases with no gene match: 7. CDR1 and CDR2 (germline): LNHDA, SQIVND (reference sequence). The CDR3 bases are TGTGCCAGTAGTACCCTAGCGGGATCGGTCAATGAGCAGTTCTTC. Translated, it gives CASSTLAGSVNEQFF.

The chain has TRBV20-1 and TRBJ1-1; D ambiguous. Per germline, CDR1 DFQATT and CDR2 SNEGSKA (reference sequence). V lost 6 bases and J lost 1, with 6 bases in between. The CDR3 totals 11 residues. This chain's CDR3 is CSALGNTEAFF. The CDR3 coding sequence is TGCAGTGCCCTAGGGAACACTGAAGCTTTCTTT.

The chain couples TRBV10-1 to TRBJ1-4; unclear D gene. The CDR3 contains 13 residues. Per the germline V gene, CDR1 is WNHNN and CDR2 is SYGVQD (reference sequence). V was pared by 7 bases and J by 7 bases, with 13 bases between. CDR3 coding DNA: TGCGCCAGCACTCGCGGGGTAGTTGAAAAACTGTTTTTT. Protein: CASTRGVVEKLFF.

The chain uses TRBV28 and TRBJ2-1; 11 bases align to TRBD2. Germline V CDR1 and CDR2: MDHEN, SYDVKM. J was trimmed by 5 bases and V by 4 bases; bases with no gene match: 10. The length of the CDR3 is 17 residues. CDR3: CASSSPSGLADHNEQFF. CDR3 nucleotides: TGTGCCAGCAGTTCACCATCGGGACTAGCGGACCACAATGAGCAGTTCTTC. The full variable domain, its missing parts supplied by reference TRBV28 and TRBJ2-1, is DVKVTQSSRYLVKRTGEKVFLECVQDMDHENMFWYRQDPGLGLRLIYFSYDVKMKEKGDIPEGYSVSREKKERFSLILESASTNQTSMYLCASSSPSGLADHNEQFFGPGTRLTVL.

The chain carries TRBV7-2 and TRBJ2-7, with 14 bases identical to TRBD2. The germline V gene encodes CDR1 SGHTA and CDR2 FQGNSA. Trimming removed 5 bases from V and 7 bases from J; junction bases left unmatched: 13. This CDR3 has 17 residues. CDR3 coding DNA: TGTGCCAGCAGCCCCATGCCGGGACTAGCGGGAGCGAATGAGCAGTACTTC. It is translated as CASSPMPGLAGANEQYF.

The CDR3 loop reads CASSGGLLSNQPQHF. DNA for the CDR3: TGTGCCAGTTCCGGGGGTCTTCTAAGCAATCAGCCCCAGCATTTT. This chain joins TRBV28 and TRBJ1-5; tentative D call: TRBD1 (5 bases). The CDR3 sequence is 15 residues long. Trimming shortened V by 9 bases and J by 1 base, and 16 bases separated the two germline ends. Germline V gene sequence: CDR1 MDHEN, CDR2 SYDVKM.

The rearrangement joins TRBV5-4 to TRBJ2-7; 7 bases align to TRBD1. V shed 4 bases and J 3 bases; nucleotides not matched to a gene: 13. CDR1 and CDR2 (germline): SGHNT, YYREEE (reference sequence). CDR3 length: 16 residues. The CDR3 spells CASSQKTGTASYEQYF. For the CDR3, the DNA is TGTGCCAGCAGCCAAAAAACCGGGACAGCGAGCTACGAGCAGTACTTC.